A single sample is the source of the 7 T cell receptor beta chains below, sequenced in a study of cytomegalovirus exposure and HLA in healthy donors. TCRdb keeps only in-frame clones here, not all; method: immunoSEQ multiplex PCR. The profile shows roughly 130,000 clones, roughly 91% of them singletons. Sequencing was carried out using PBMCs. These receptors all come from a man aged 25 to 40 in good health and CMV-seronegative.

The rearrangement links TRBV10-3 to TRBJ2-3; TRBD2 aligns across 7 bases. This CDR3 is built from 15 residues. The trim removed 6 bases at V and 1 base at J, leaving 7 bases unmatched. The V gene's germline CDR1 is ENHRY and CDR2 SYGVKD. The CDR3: CAISFESGGTDTQYF. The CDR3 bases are TGTGCCATCAGCTTCGAGAGCGGGGGCACAGATACGCAGTATTTT.

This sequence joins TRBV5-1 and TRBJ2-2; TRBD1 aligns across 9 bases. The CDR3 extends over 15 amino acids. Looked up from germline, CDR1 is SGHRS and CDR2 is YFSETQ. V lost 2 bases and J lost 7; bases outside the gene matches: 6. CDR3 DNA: TGCGCCAGCAGCTTTCGGACAGGGGATGACGGGGAGCTGTTTTTT. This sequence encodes CASSFRTGDDGELFF.

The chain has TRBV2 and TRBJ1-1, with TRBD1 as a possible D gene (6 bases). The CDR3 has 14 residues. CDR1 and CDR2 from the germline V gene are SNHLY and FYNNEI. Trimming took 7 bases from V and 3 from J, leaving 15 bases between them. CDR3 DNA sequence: TGTGCCAGCAAGGCAGGGGCCGGGTACACTGAAGCTTTCTTT. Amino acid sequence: CASKAGAGYTEAFF.

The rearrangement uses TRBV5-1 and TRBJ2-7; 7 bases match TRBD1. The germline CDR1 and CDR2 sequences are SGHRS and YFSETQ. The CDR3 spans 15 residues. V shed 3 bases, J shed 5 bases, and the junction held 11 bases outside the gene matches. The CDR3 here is CASSWTGTVEDEQYF. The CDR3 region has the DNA TGCGCCAGCAGCTGGACCGGGACAGTGGAAGACGAGCAGTACTTC.

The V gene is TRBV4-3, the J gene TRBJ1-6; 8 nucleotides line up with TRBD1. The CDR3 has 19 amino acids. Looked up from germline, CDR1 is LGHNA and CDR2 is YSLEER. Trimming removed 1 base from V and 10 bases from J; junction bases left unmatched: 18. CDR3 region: CASSQVPLSFRQGFSPLHF. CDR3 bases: TGCGCCAGCAGCCAAGTTCCCCTCTCCTTCAGACAGGGGTTCTCACCCCTCCACTTT.

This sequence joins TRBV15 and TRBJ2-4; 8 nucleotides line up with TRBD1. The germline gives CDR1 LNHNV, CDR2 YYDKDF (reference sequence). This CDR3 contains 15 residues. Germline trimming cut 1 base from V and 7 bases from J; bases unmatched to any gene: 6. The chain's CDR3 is CATSRADRGSNIQYF. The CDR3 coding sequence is TGTGCCACCAGCAGAGCTGACAGGGGATCGAACATTCAGTACTTC.

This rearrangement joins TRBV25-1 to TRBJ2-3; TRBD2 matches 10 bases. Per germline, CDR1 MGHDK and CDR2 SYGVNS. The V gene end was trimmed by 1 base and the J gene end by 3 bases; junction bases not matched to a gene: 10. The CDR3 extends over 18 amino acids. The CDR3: CASSEFRAGGTLTDTQYF. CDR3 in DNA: TGTGCCAGCAGTGAATTTAGAGCGGGGGGGACCCTTACAGATACGCAGTATTTT. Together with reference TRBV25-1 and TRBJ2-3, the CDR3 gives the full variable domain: EADIYQTPRYLVIGTGKKITLECSQTMGHDKMYWYQQDPGMELHLIHYSYGVNSTEKGDLSSESTVSRIRTEHFPLTLESARPSHTSQYLCASSEFRAGGTLTDTQYFGPGTRLTVL.